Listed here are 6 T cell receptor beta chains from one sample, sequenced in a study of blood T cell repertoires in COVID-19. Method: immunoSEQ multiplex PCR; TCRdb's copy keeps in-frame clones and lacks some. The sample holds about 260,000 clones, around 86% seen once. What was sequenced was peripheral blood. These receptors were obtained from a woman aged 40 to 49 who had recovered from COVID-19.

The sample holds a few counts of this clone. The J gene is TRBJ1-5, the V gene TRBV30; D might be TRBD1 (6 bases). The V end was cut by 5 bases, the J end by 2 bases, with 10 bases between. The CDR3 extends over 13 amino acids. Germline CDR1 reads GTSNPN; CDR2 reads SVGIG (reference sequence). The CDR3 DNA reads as TGTGCCTGGGACTCAGGGGGCAATCAGCCCCAGCATTTT. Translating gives CAWDSGGNQPQHF. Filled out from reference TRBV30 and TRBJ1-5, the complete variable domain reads SQTIHQWPATLVQPVGSPLSLECTVEGTSNPNLYWYRQAAGRGLQLLFYSVGIGQISSEVPQNLSASRPQDRQFILSSKKLLLSDSGFYLCAWDSGGNQPQHFGDGTRLSIL.

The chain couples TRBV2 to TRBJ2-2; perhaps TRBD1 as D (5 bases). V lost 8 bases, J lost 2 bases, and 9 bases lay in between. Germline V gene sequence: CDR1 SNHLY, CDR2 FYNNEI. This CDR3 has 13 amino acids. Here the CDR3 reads CASGAPNTGELFF. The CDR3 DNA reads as TGTGCCAGCGGGGCACCAAACACCGGGGAGCTGTTTTTT.

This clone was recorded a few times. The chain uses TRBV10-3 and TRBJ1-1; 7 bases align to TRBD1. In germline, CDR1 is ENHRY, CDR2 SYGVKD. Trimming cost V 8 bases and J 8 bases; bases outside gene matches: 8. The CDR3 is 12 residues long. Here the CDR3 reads CAIRDSLGEAFF. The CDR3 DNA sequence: TGTGCCATCCGGGACAGCCTTGGAGAAGCTTTCTTT.

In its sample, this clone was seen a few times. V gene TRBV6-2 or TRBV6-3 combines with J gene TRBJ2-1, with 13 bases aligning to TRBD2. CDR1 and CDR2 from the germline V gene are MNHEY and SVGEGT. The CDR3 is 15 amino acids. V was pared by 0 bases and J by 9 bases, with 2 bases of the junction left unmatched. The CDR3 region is CASSYSTSGGVEQFF. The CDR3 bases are TGTGCCAGCAGTTACTCAACTAGCGGGGGGGTTGAGCAGTTCTTC.

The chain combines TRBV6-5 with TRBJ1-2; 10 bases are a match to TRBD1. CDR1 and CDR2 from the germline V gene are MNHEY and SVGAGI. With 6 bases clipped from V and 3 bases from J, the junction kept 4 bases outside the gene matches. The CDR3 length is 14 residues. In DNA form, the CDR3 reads TGTGCCAGCAGGGGGACAGGGGTCCACTATGGCTACACCTTC. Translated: CASRGTGVHYGYTF.

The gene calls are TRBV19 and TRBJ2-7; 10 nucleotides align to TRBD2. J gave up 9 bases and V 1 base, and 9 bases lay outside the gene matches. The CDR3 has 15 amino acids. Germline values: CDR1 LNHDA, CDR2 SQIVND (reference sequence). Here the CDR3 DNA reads TGTGCCAGTAGTATAGCGGCTAGCGGGGGAGCTGGGCAGTACTTC. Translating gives CASSIAASGGAGQYF. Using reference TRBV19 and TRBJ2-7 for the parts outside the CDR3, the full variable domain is DGGITQSPKYLFRKEGQNVTLSCEQNLNHDAMYWYRQDPGQGLRLIYYSQIVNDFQKGDIAEGYSVSREKKESFPLTVTSAQKNPTAFYLCASSIAASGGAGQYFGPGTRLTVT.